The next 26 T cell receptor beta chains were all read from a single sample in a study of blood T cell repertoires in COVID-19. Clones were sequenced by immunoSEQ multiplex PCR, and TCRdb holds only the in-frame ones, with some missing. The sample contains nearly 350,000 clones, about 90% of which appear only once. Material for sequencing was PBMCs or T cells enriched from blood (not recorded which). The receptors here all came from a woman in her thirties who had recovered from COVID-19.

The V call is TRBV28, the J call TRBJ1-6, with 7 bases lining up with TRBD1. Trimming removed 1 base from V and 7 bases from J; junction bases left unmatched: 19. The CDR3 is 20 amino acids. Germline loops: CDR1 MDHEN, CDR2 SYDVKM. This CDR3 reads CASSLFEGASGGRGNSPLHF. Here the CDR3 DNA reads TGTGCCAGCAGTTTATTCGAGGGGGCCAGTGGAGGGAGAGGCAATTCACCCCTCCACTTT.

The sample holds one count of this clone. This chain joins TRBV6-5 and TRBJ1-1, with 9 bases lining up with TRBD1. V dropped 6 bases and J dropped 1; count of bases not matched to a gene: 3. Germline loops: CDR1 MNHEY, CDR2 SVGAGI. The CDR3 spans 14 residues. The CDR3 DNA reads as TGTGCCAGCAGAGACAGGGGGGGGAACACTGAAGCTTTCTTT. Amino acids: CASRDRGGNTEAFF.

This chain connects TRBV12-3 or TRBV12-4 to TRBJ2-7; TRBD1 matches at 7 bases. The CDR3 totals 13 residues. Trimming took 6 bases from V and 6 from J; bases not matched to a gene: 8. CDR3 sequence: CASRRMGQLEQYF. CDR3 coding DNA: TGTGCCAGCAGGAGGATGGGACAGCTCGAGCAGTACTTC.

The chain combines TRBV7-8 with TRBJ2-3, with D perhaps matching TRBD2 (6 bases). V gave up 0 bases and J gave up 5 bases, with 12 bases separating them. The CDR3 extends over 15 amino acids. Per the germline V gene, CDR1 is SGHVS and CDR2 is FQNEAQ. CDR3 amino acids: CASSLAERAGDTQYF. The CDR3 DNA is TGTGCCAGCAGCTTAGCGGAGCGGGCGGGAGATACGCAGTATTTT.

The chain links TRBV6-5 to TRBJ2-7; perhaps TRBD2 as D (7 bases). V shed 4 bases and J shed 0 bases, with 13 bases lying between them. Looked up from germline, CDR1 is MNHEY and CDR2 is SVGAGI. The CDR3 has 15 amino acids. The CDR3 region has the DNA TGTGCCAGCAGTTTCGGGGGAGGGGGCTCCTACGAGCAGTACTTC. Amino acids: CASSFGGGGSYEQYF.

This clone was detected once. The J gene is TRBJ2-1, the V gene TRBV19, with 8 positions matching TRBD2. Germline V CDR1 and CDR2: LNHDA, SQIVND (reference sequence). This CDR3 spans 15 amino acids. J gave up 2 bases and V 9 bases, and 9 bases lay outside the gene matches. CDR3 sequence (DNA): TGTGCCAGCGGGGGGGATCTCCTCCCCTACAATGAGCAGTTCTTC. Residues: CASGGDLLPYNEQFF. The variable domain in full, with the rest retrieved from reference TRBV19 and TRBJ2-1, is DGGITQSPKYLFRKEGQNVTLSCEQNLNHDAMYWYRQDPGQGLRLIYYSQIVNDFQKGDIAEGYSVSREKKESFPLTVTSAQKNPTAFYLCASGGDLLPYNEQFFGPGTRLTVL.

The V call is TRBV5-1, the J call TRBJ2-3; 12 bases fit TRBD2. With 3 bases clipped from V and 2 bases from J, the junction kept 4 bases outside the gene matches. The CDR3 consists of 16 residues. Germline V gene data show CDR1 as SGHRS and CDR2 as YFSETQ. CDR3 nucleotides: TGCGCCAGCAGCTCTCGACTAGCGGGGGACACAGATACGCAGTATTTT. Protein product: CASSSRLAGDTDTQYF.

The rearrangement joins TRBV18 to TRBJ2-2; 7 bases are a match to TRBD2. V was pared by 3 bases and J by 4 bases, with 8 bases of the junction left unmatched. There are 16 residues in the CDR3. The germline gives CDR1 KGHSH, CDR2 LQKENI. The DNA for the CDR3 is TGTGCCAGCTCACCCACTAGCGAGGGGATCACCGGGGAGCTGTTTTTT. Residues: CASSPTSEGITGELFF. Looking up the rest from reference TRBV18 and TRBJ2-2 gives the full variable domain: NAGVMQNPRHLVRRRGQEARLRCSPMKGHSHVYWYRQLPEEGLKFMVYLQKENIIDESGMPKERFSAEFPKEGPSILRIQQVVRGDSAAYFCASSPTSEGITGELFFGEGSRLTVL.

The chain combines TRBV12-3 or TRBV12-4 with TRBJ1-2, with 7 bases aligning to TRBD1. J lost 4 bases, V lost 6 bases, and 5 bases had no gene match. The CDR3 is 13 amino acids. CDR3 sequence (DNA): TGTGCCAGCAGCCCGGGACAGTTCTATGGCTACACCTTC. Translated: CASSPGQFYGYTF.

This clone was seen a few times. CDR3 sequence: CASSQGAGLGFF. The CDR3 nucleotides read TGTGCCAGCAGCCAAGGGGCGGGCCTCGGGTTCTTC. The genes are TRBV3-1 (or the pseudogene TRBV3-2) and TRBJ2-1; TRBD2 is a possible D gene (5 bases). CDR1 and CDR2 from the germline V gene are LGHDT and YNNKEL (reference sequence). The CDR3 extends over 12 amino acids. V lost 1 base and J 15 bases, leaving 13 bases between the germline ends.

The sample holds one count of this clone. The rearrangement links TRBV7-8 to TRBJ2-2; 8 positions match TRBD2. Germline-derived CDR1 and CDR2 are SGHVS and FQNEAQ. The CDR3 runs to 17 residues. Trimming cost V 5 bases and J 0 bases; bases outside gene matches: 8. The CDR3 sequence: CASSPLGGDANTGELFF. CDR3 nucleotide sequence: TGTGCCAGCAGCCCCCTCGGGGGGGACGCGAACACCGGGGAGCTGTTTTTT.

The rearrangement uses TRBV10-3 and TRBJ1-2, with 8 bases matching TRBD1. Trimming took 10 bases from V and 5 from J; bases not matched to a gene: 15. This CDR3 is 15 amino acids long. Germline V lookup: CDR1 ENHRY, CDR2 SYGVKD. CDR3 coding DNA: TGTGCCACTACTTGGGAGACAGGGGTTGGGTATGGCTACACCTTC. Protein product: CATTWETGVGYGYTF.

The V and J genes are TRBV3-1 (or the pseudogene TRBV3-2) and TRBJ1-6, with D unclear. The CDR3 spans 12 residues. Germline loops: CDR1 LGHDT, CDR2 YNNKEL (reference sequence). V dropped 0 bases and J dropped 12 bases, with 6 bases sitting between them. CDR3 sequence (DNA): TGTGCCAGCAGCCAAGAGATGAGACCCCTCCACTTT. Its protein is CASSQEMRPLHF.

The V gene is TRBV9, the J gene TRBJ1-3, with unresolved D. The CDR3 extends over 13 amino acids. V lost 0 bases and J lost 8, with 9 bases in between. Germline CDR1 is SGDLS and CDR2 is YYNGEE. As DNA, the CDR3 is TGTGCCAGCAGCGTAGGGCCGCGGGACACCATATATTTT. The encoded protein is CASSVGPRDTIYF.

The V gene is TRBV4-1, the J gene TRBJ2-7, with a possible D match to TRBD1 (6 bases). Germline CDR1 is MGHRA and CDR2 is YSYEKL. V lost 2 bases, J lost 3 bases, and 11 bases lay in between. This CDR3 spans 14 amino acids. The CDR3 DNA reads as TGCGCCAGCAGCCAAAATGACAGGAGCTACGAGCAGTACTTC. This translates into CASSQNDRSYEQYF.

The rearrangement links TRBV7-2 to TRBJ2-1; TRBD2 is a possible D gene (6 bases). V lost 5 bases and J 9 bases, leaving 14 bases between the germline ends. The CDR3 contains 13 residues. Germline V lookup: CDR1 SGHTA, CDR2 FQGNSA. The CDR3 DNA reads as TGTGCCAGCAGCGTACCGACTAGTGCTGAGCAGTTCTTC. Amino acids: CASSVPTSAEQFF.

The chain's CDR3 is CATSDWTSGVNEQFF. The DNA for the CDR3 is TGTGCCACCAGTGATTGGACTAGCGGGGTTAATGAGCAGTTCTTC. This chain uses TRBV24-1 with TRBJ2-1; TRBD2 agrees at 12 bases. The germline V gene has CDR1 KGHDR and CDR2 SFDVKD. This CDR3 is built from 15 residues. V lost 2 bases and J lost 7; bases outside the gene matches: 2.

This chain links TRBV19 with TRBJ1-5; D is perhaps TRBD1 (5 bases). CDR1 is LNHDA and CDR2 is SQIVND in the germline V gene (reference sequence). V shed 1 base and J shed 1 base, with 8 bases lying between them. The CDR3 extends over 15 amino acids. The CDR3: CASSIGGASNQPQHF. In nucleotides, the CDR3 is TGTGCCAGTAGTATAGGTGGGGCGAGCAATCAGCCCCAGCATTTT.

This clone came up once. This chain uses TRBV6-5 with TRBJ2-1; D gene ambiguous. Trimming pared 6 bases from V and 8 bases from J, leaving 11 bases between. The CDR3 runs to 12 residues. Germline V gives CDR1 MNHEY, CDR2 SVGAGI. CDR3 DNA sequence: TGTGCCAGCAGACCCGCCGGTGATGAGCAGTTCTTC. This translates into CASRPAGDEQFF.

This chain uses TRBV9 with TRBJ1-2; 7 bases map to TRBD1. Germline V gene data show CDR1 as SGDLS and CDR2 as YYNGEE. Unmatched junction bases numbered 13, after V lost 0 bases and J lost 2 bases. The length of the CDR3 is 18 residues. The CDR3 sequence is CASSVARSTGTENYGYTF. The CDR3 DNA sequence: TGTGCCAGCAGCGTAGCCCGATCGACCGGGACAGAGAACTATGGCTACACCTTC.

The V and J genes are TRBV18 and TRBJ1-2; D unresolved. The germline gives CDR1 KGHSH, CDR2 LQKENI. This CDR3 comprises 14 residues. V gave up 1 base and J gave up 5 bases, with 11 bases separating them. Written as DNA, the CDR3 is TGTGCCAGCTCACCACAGAGCGATGCTTATGGCTACACCTTC. Translated, it gives CASSPQSDAYGYTF.

This clone was detected only a few times. J is TRBJ2-2 and V is TRBV18, with D hard to call. V lost 5 bases to trimming and J lost 7 bases, with 5 bases between them. Germline lookup yields CDR1 KGHSH and CDR2 LQKENI. The CDR3 runs to 11 residues. The DNA of the CDR3 is TGTGCCAGCTCAACTATCGGGGAGCTGTTTTTT. Protein: CASSTIGELFF.

The count of this clone is one. Other DNA sequences within the sample encode an identical CDR3. The chain employs TRBV3-1 (or the pseudogene TRBV3-2) and TRBJ2-1; 7 nucleotides match TRBD2. Germline CDR1 LGHDT, CDR2 YNNKEL (reference sequence). There are 15 residues in the CDR3. V shed 4 bases and J 1 base; nucleotides not matched to a gene: 4. The CDR3 bases are TGTGCCAGCAGCCCACCCGGGGGGTCCTACAATGAGCAGTTCTTC. Translating it yields CASSPPGGSYNEQFF.

This chain uses TRBV3-1 (or the pseudogene TRBV3-2) with TRBJ2-5, with D perhaps matching TRBD2 (6 bases). CDR1 and CDR2 (germline): LGHDT, YNNKEL (reference sequence). CDR3 length: 15 amino acids. Trimming removed 0 bases from V and 1 base from J, with 9 bases in between. This CDR3 is CASSQEGGPQETQYF. In nucleotides, the CDR3 is TGTGCCAGCAGCCAAGAGGGGGGTCCCCAAGAGACCCAGTACTTC.

The genes are TRBV3-1 (or the pseudogene TRBV3-2) and TRBJ2-5; 10 nucleotides match TRBD2. The CDR3 is made up of 15 amino acids. V was clipped by 2 bases and J by 5 bases; unmatched bases: 5. Germline CDR1 reads LGHDT; CDR2 reads YNNKEL (reference sequence). CDR3 DNA sequence: TGTGCCAGCAGCCAATATAGCGGGGGGAGTGAGACCCAGTACTTC. Translating it yields CASSQYSGGSETQYF.

The chain is built from TRBV5-1 and TRBJ2-5, with 13 bases matching TRBD2. The germline V gene encodes CDR1 SGHRS and CDR2 YFSETQ. V was pared by 6 bases and J by 2 bases, with 4 bases of the junction left unmatched. The CDR3 totals 15 residues. The CDR3 here is CASKELAGGQETQYF. The CDR3 DNA reads TGCGCCAGCAAGGAACTAGCGGGGGGGCAAGAGACCCAGTACTTC.